Below are 6 T cell receptor beta chains sequenced from a single sample in a study of patients and donors after allogeneic stem cell transplantation. One entry per CDR3 protein results from TCRdb running MiXCR on the RT-PCR reads. This table holds around 160,000 distinct CDR3 sequences, approximately 28% found once. Sample: blood, either unsorted or a sorted T cell fraction (not recorded which). The receptor source for this set is a human donor who was either an allogeneic HSCT recipient or a stem cell or donor lymphocyte infusion donor (not recorded which). It is not recorded whose cells these are; they may come from a transplant donor.

The rearrangement links TRBV7-9 to TRBJ2-5, with TRBD2 as a possible D gene (5 bases). V was trimmed by 10 bases and J by 2 bases, leaving 14 bases between them. The CDR3 is 13 amino acids. Germline CDR1 SEHNR, CDR2 FQNEAQ (reference sequence). The CDR3 bases are TGTGCCACCCCGGGGTGGGGACAAGAGACCCAGTACTTC. Protein: CATPGWGQETQYF.

This clonotype occurred a few times. The rearrangement uses TRBV6-2 or TRBV6-3 and TRBJ1-5, with D unclear. The CDR3 sequence is 11 residues long. Germline V gene sequence: CDR1 MNHEY, CDR2 SVGEGT. The V end lost 6 bases, the J end lost 10 bases, and 10 bases lay between the germline ends. The CDR3 here is CASSQWGPQHF. CDR3 coding DNA: TGTGCCAGCAGCCAATGGGGACCCCAGCATTTT.

The V call is TRBV24-1, the J call TRBJ1-5, with D tentatively TRBD1 (6 bases). V gave up 5 bases and J gave up 0 bases, with 16 bases separating them. The CDR3 loop spans 17 amino acids. Per germline, CDR1 KGHDR and CDR2 SFDVKD. CDR3 in amino acids: CATSAATGIPSNQPQHF. In DNA, the CDR3 is TGTGCCACCAGTGCTGCTACAGGGATACCTAGCAATCAGCCCCAGCATTTT.

The chain is built from TRBV12-3 or TRBV12-4 and TRBJ2-1; 7 bases fit TRBD2. V shed 6 bases and J 6 bases; nucleotides not matched to a gene: 14. This CDR3 comprises 16 residues. CDR3 loop: CASRGGTQGAPNEQFF. The CDR3 nucleotides are TGTGCCAGCAGGGGGGGGACCCAGGGAGCCCCCAATGAGCAGTTCTTC.

This clonotype was seen a handful of times. At one of its ends the junction is not consistent with the germline gene, which may arise from a read error. The chain links TRBV28 to TRBJ1-2, with 11 bases matching TRBD1. Germline values: CDR1 MDHEN, CDR2 SYDVKM. CDR3 length: 13 amino acids. In nucleotides, the CDR3 is TGTGCCAGCAGTTTATTTTCGGGACAGGGGGGCCGCTTC. Protein: CASSLFSGQGGRF.

This chain uses TRBV12-3 or TRBV12-4 with TRBJ2-2; 8 positions match TRBD2. The CDR3 extends over 16 amino acids. V gave up 4 bases and J gave up 1 base; unmatched junction bases: 5. The CDR3 coding sequence is TGTGCCAGCAGTTCCCCGGGACTAGAGAACACCGGGGAGCTGTTTTTT. Its protein is CASSSPGLENTGELFF.